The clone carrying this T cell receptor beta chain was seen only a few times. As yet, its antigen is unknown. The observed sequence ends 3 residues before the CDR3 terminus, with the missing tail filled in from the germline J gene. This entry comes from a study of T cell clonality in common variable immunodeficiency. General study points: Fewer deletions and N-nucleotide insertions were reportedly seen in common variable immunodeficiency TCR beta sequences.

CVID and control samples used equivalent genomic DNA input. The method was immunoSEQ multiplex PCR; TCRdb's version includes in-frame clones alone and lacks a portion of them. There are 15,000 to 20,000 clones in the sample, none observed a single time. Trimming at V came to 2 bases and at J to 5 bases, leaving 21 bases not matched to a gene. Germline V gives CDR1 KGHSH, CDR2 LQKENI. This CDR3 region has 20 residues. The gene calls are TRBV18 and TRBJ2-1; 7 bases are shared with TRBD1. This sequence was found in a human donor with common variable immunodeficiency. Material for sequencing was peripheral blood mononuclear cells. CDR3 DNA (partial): TGTGCCAGCTCACCAGGGACAGTTAGAAGAAGGGCTAAGGGAGACAATGAG. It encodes CASSPGTVRRRAKGDNE. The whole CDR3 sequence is CASSPGTVRRRAKGDNEQFF.